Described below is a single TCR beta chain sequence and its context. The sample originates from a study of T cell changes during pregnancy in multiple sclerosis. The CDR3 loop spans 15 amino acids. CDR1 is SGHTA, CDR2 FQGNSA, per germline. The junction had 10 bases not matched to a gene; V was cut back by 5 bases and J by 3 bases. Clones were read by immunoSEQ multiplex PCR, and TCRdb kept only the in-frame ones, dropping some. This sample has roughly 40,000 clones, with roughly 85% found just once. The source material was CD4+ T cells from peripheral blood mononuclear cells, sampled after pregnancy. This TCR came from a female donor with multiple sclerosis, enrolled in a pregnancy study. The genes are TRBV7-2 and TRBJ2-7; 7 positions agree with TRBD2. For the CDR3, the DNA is TGTGCCAGCAGCCCCGAGGTCGGGGGGAACTACGAGCAGTACTTC. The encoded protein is CASSPEVGGNYEQYF. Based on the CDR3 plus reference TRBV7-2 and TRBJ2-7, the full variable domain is GAGVSQSPSNKVTEKGKDVELRCDPISGHTALYWYRQSLGQGLEFLIYFQGNSAPDKSGLPSDRFSAERTGGSVSTLTIQRTQQEDSAVYLCASSPEVGGNYEQYFGPGTRLTVT.